The clone carrying this TCR beta chain was detected only once. Using immunoSEQ multiplex PCR, the repertoire was profiled, and TCRdb retains in-frame clones only, with some absent. The profile shows about 610,000 clones, around 96% of them singletons. Naive CD8 cells, CD45RO-negative and positively selected for CCR7, excluded terminally differentiated effector memory CD45RA+ cells. Every donor was a Caucasian adult from Nashville, Tennessee. The sample comes from a study of shared clonotypes between healthy human individuals. The clonotype was recovered from a woman aged 30 to 39 in good health. Sequencing was performed on naive CD8+ T cells sorted from blood.

The CDR3 region is CASSGHRGGGTEAFF. The CDR3 DNA sequence: TGTGCCAGTAGTGGACACAGGGGAGGTGGCACTGAAGCTTTCTTT. J is TRBJ1-1 and V is TRBV19; 7 bases agree with TRBD1. Germline values: CDR1 LNHDA, CDR2 SQIVND (reference sequence). The CDR3 loop spans 15 amino acids. Trimming cost V 5 bases and J 4 bases; bases outside gene matches: 10.